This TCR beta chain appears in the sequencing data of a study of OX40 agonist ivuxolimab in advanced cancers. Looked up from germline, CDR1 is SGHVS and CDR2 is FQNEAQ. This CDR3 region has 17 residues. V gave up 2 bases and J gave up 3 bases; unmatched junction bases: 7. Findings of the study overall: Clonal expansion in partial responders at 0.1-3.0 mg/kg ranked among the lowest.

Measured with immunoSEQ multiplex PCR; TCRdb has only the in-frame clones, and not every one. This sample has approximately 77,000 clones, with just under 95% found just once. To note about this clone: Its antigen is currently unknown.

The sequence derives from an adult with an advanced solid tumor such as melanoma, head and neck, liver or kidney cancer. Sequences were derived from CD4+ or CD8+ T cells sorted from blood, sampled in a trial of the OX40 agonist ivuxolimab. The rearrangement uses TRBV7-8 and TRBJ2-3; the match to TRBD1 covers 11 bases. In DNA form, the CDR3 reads TGTGCCAGCAGCTTACCTCGGACAGGGGGCGAGACAGATACGCAGTATTTT. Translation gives CASSLPRTGGETDTQYF.